This T cell receptor (beta chain) was observed in a study of T cell responses to AZD1222 COVID-19 vaccine. Study findings and constraints: The donor cohort was predominantly white British with a female majority, and clonal diversity may have been underestimated.

V shed 6 bases and J 4 bases; nucleotides not matched to a gene: 2. This CDR3 comprises 14 residues. Looked up from germline, CDR1 is WSHSY and CDR2 is SAAADI. Comments on this clone: Its antigen remains unknown.

The protocol was immunoSEQ multiplex PCR, while the TCRdb copy is restricted to in-frame clones and leaves out a portion. Of roughly 110,000 clones in the sample, 90% to 95% were seen once. The source of this sequence is an adult who received the AZD1222 COVID-19 vaccine. The chain carries TRBV10-2 and TRBJ2-2, with 10 bases matching TRBD1. Material: peripheral blood, obtained 28 days after the second AZD1222 dose. CDR3 protein: CASRGQGTTGELFF. The CDR3 DNA reads TGCGCCAGCAGGGGACAGGGGACCACCGGGGAGCTGTTTTTT.